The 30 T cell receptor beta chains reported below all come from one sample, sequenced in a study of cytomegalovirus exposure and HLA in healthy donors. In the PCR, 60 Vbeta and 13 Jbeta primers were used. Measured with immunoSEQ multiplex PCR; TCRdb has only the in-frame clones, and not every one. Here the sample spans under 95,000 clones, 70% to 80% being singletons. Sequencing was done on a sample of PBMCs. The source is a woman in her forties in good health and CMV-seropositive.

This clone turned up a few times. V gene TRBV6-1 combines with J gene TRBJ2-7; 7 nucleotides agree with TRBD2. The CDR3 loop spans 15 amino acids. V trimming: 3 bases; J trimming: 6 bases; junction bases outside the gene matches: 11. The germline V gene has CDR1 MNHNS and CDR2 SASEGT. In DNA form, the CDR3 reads TGTGCCAGCAGTGACCTAGCGGACACCGTCGGCGAGCAGTACTTC. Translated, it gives CASSDLADTVGEQYF.

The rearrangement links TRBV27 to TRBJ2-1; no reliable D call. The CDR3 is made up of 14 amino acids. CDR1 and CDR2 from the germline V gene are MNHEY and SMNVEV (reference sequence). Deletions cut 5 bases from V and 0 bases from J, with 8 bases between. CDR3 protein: CASSPLSSYNEQFF. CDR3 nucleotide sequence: TGTGCCAGCAGTCCCCTCAGCTCCTACAATGAGCAGTTCTTC.

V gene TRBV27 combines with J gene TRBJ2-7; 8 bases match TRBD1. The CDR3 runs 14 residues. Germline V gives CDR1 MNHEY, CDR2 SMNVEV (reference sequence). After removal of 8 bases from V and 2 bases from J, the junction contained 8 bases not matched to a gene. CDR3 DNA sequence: TGTGCCAGCTCAGGGTGGACAGGGCCCTACGAGCAGTACTTC. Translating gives CASSGWTGPYEQYF.

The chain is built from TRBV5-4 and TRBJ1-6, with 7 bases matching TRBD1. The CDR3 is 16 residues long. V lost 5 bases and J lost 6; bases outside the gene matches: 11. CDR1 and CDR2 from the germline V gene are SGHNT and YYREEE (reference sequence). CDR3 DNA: TGTGCCAGCAGTACCCAGGGGGAAGTGCTTAATTCACCCCTCCACTTT. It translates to CASSTQGEVLNSPLHF.

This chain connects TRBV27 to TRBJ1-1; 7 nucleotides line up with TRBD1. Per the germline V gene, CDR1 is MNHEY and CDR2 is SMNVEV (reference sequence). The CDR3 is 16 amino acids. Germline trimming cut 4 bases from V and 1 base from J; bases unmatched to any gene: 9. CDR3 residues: CASSSERDRRNTEAFF. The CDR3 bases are TGTGCCAGCAGTTCGGAAAGGGACAGAAGGAACACTGAAGCTTTCTTT.

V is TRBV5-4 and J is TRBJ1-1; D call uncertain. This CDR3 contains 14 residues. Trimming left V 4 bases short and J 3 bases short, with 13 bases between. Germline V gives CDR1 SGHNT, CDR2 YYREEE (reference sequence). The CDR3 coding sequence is TGTGCCAGCAGCCATTTAATACATGACACTGAAGCTTTCTTT. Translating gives CASSHLIHDTEAFF. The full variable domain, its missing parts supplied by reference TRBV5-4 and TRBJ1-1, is ETGVTQSPTHLIKTRGQQVTLRCSSQSGHNTVSWYQQALGQGPQFIFQYYREEENGRGNFPPRFSGLQFPNYSSELNVNALELDDSALYLCASSHLIHDTEAFFGQGTRLTVV.

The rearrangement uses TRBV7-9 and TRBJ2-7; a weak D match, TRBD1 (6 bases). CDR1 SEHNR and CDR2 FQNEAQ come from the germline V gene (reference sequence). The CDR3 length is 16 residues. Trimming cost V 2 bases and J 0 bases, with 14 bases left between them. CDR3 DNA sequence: TGTGCCAGCAGCTTAAGGGACACTCGGAGCTCCTACGAGCAGTACTTC. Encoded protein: CASSLRDTRSSYEQYF.

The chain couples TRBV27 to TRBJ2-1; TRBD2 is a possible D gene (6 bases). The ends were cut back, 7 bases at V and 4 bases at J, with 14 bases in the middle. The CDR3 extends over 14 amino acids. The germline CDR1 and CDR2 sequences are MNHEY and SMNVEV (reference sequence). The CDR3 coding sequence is TGTGCCAGCAACGGAGTTCGGGGGTACAATGAGCAGTTCTTC. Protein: CASNGVRGYNEQFF.

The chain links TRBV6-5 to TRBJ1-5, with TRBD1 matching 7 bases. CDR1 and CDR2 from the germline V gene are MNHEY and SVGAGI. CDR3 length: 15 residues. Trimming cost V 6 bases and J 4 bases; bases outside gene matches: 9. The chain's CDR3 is CASSRGTEGNQPQHF. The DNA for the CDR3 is TGTGCCAGCAGCCGAGGGACAGAGGGAAATCAGCCCCAGCATTTT.

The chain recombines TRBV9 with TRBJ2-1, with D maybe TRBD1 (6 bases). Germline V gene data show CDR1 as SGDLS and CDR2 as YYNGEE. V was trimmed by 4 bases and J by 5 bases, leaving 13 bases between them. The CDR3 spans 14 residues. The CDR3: CASSSLDRNNEQFF. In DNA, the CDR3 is TGTGCCAGCAGCTCTCTGGACAGAAACAATGAGCAGTTCTTC. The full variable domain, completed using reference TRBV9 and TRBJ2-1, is DSGVTQTPKHLITATGQRVTLRCSPRSGDLSVYWYQQSLDQGLQFLIQYYNGEERAKGNILERFSAQQFPDLHSELNLSSLELGDSALYFCASSSLDRNNEQFFGPGTRLTVL.

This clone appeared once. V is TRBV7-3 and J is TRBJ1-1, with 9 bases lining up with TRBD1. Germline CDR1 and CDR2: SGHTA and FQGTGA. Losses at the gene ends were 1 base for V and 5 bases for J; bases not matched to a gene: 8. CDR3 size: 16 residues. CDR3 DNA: TGTGCCAGCAGCTTAAATCCGGGACAGGGAGGGACTGAAGCTTTCTTT. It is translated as CASSLNPGQGGTEAFF.

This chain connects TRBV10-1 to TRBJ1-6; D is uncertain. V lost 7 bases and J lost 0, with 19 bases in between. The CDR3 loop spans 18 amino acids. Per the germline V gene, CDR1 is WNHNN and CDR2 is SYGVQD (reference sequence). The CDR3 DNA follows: TGCGCCAGCACTGGGATAGCGATTTTGGGCTCCTATAATTCACCCCTCCACTTT. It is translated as CASTGIAILGSYNSPLHF.

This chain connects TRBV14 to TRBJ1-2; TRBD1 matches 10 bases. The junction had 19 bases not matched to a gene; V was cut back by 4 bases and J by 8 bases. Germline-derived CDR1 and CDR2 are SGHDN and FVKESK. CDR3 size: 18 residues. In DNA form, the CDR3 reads TGTGCCAGCAGCCGACTCAGAGGGCCGGACAGGGGGAACGAAGGCTACACCTTC. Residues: CASSRLRGPDRGNEGYTF. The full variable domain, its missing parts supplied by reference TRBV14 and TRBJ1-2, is EAGVTQFPSHSVIEKGQTVTLRCDPISGHDNLYWYRRVMGKEIKFLLHFVKESKQDESGMPNNRFLAERTGGTYSTLKVQPAELEDSGVYFCASSRLRGPDRGNEGYTFGSGTRLTVV.

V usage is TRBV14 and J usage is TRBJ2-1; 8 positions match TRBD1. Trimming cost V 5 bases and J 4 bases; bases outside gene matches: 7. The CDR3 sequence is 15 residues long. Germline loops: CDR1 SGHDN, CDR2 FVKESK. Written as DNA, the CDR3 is TGTGCCAGCAGCGACAGGGGAAGAGCTTACAATGAGCAGTTCTTC. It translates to CASSDRGRAYNEQFF.

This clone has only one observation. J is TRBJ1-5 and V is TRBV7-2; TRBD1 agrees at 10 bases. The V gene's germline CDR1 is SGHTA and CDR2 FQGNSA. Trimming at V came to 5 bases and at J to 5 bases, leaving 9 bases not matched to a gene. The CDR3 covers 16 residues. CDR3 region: CASSPSVGTGDQPQHF. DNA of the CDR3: TGTGCCAGCAGCCCCTCTGTGGGGACAGGGGATCAGCCCCAGCATTTT.

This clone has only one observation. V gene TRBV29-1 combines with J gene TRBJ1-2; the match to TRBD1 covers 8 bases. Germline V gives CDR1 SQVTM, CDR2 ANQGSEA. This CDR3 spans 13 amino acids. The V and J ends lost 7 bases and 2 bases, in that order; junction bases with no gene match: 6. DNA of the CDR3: TGCAGCGCTATACAGGGGGAGAACTATGGCTACACCTTC. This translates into CSAIQGENYGYTF.

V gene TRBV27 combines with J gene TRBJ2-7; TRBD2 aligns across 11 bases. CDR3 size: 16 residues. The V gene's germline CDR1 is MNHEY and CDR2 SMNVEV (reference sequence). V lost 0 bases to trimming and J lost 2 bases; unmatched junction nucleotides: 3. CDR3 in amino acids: CASSLSGLAETYEQYF. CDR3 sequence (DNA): TGTGCCAGCAGTTTATCGGGACTAGCGGAGACCTACGAGCAGTACTTC.

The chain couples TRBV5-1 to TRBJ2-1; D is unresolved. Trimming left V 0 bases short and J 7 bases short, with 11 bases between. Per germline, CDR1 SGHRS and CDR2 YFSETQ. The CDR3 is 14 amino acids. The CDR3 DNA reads TGCGCCAGCAGCTTGGTTGGCCCCCGTAATGAGCAGTTCTTC. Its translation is CASSLVGPRNEQFF.

The CDR3 nucleotides read TGTGCCAGCAGCTTGGACAGGTTCAGCAATCAGCCCCAGCATTTT. Amino acids: CASSLDRFSNQPQHF. The chain recombines TRBV5-8 with TRBJ1-5; weak D call: TRBD1 (5 bases). The germline CDR1 and CDR2 sequences are SGHTS and YDEGEE. V lost 0 bases and J 1 base, leaving 8 bases between the germline ends. This CDR3 contains 15 residues. The whole variable domain, remainder taken from reference TRBV5-8 and TRBJ1-5, is EAGVTQSPTHLIKTRGQQATLRCSPISGHTSVYWYQQALGLGLQFLLWYDEGEERNRGNFPPRFSGRQFPNYSSELNVNALELEDSALYLCASSLDRFSNQPQHFGDGTRLSIL.

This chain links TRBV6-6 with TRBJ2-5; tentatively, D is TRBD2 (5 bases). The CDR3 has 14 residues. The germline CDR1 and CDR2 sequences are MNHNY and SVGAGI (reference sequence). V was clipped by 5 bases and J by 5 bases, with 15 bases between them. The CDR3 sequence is CASSHISVWETQYF. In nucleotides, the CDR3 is TGTGCCAGCAGTCACATTAGCGTGTGGGAGACCCAGTACTTC.

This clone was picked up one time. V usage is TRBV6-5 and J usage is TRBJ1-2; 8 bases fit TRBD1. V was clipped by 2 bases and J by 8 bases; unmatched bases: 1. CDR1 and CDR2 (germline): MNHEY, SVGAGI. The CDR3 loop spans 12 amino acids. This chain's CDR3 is CASSYQGAGYTF. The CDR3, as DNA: TGTGCCAGCAGTTACCAGGGGGCGGGCTACACCTTC.

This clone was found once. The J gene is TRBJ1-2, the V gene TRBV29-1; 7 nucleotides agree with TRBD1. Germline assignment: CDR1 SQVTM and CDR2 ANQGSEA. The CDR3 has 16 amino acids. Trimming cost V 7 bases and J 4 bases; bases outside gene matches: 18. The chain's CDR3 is CSALLMTGNVGYGYTF. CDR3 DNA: TGCAGCGCCTTGTTGATGACAGGGAATGTCGGCTATGGCTACACCTTC.

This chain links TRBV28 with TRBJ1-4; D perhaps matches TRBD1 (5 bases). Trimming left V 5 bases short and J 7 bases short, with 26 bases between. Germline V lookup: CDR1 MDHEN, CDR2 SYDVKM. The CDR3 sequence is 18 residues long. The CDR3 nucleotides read TGTGCCAGCAGTCTTTCCCGAATGGGGGACTTACTAGGTGAAAAACTGTTTTTT. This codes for CASSLSRMGDLLGEKLFF. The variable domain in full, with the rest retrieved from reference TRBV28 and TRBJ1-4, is DVKVTQSSRYLVKRTGEKVFLECVQDMDHENMFWYRQDPGLGLRLIYFSYDVKMKEKGDIPEGYSVSREKKERFSLILESASTNQTSMYLCASSLSRMGDLLGEKLFFGSGTQLSVL.

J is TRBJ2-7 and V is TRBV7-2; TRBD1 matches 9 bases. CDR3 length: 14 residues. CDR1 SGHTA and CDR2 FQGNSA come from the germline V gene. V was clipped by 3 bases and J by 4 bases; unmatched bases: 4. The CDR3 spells CASSFQGQGYEQYF. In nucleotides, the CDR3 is TGTGCCAGCAGCTTCCAGGGACAGGGTTACGAGCAGTACTTC.

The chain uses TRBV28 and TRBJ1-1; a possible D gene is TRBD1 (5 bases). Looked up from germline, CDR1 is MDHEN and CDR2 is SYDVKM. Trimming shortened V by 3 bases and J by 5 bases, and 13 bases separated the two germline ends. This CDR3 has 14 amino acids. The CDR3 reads CASSLGGRGTEAFF. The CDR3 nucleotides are TGTGCCAGCAGTTTGGGGGGGAGAGGAACTGAAGCTTTCTTT.

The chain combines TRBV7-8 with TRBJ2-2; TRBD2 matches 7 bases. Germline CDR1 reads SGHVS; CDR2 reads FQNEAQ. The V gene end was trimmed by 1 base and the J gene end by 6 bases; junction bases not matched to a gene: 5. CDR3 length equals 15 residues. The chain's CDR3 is CASSLGLAAPGELFF. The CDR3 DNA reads TGTGCCAGCAGCTTAGGACTAGCCGCCCCCGGGGAGCTGTTTTTT.

This CDR3 reads CASSLGGRVETQYF. CDR3 nucleotides: TGTGCCAGCAGCTTAGGAGGCAGGGTAGAGACCCAGTACTTC. V and J are TRBV7-2 and TRBJ2-5; a weak D match, TRBD1 (5 bases). Germline V CDR1 and CDR2: SGHTA, FQGNSA. V was cut by 1 base and J by 4 bases, with 10 bases left in between. There are 14 residues in the CDR3.

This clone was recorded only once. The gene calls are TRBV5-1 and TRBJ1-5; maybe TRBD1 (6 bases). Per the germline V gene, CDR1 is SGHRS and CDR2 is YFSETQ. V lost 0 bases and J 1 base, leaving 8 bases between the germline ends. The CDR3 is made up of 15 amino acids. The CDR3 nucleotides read TGCGCCAGCAGCTTGGGTGGACAGAGCAATCAGCCCCAGCATTTT. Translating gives CASSLGGQSNQPQHF.

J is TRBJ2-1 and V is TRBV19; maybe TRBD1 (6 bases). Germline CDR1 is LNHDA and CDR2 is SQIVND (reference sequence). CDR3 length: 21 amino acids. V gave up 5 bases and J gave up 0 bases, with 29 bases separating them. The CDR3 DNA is TGTGCCAGTAGTTCCCCGCCGAGGGACACCCAATGGGGAAGCTCCTACAATGAGCAGTTCTTC. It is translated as CASSSPPRDTQWGSSYNEQFF. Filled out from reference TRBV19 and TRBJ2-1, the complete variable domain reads DGGITQSPKYLFRKEGQNVTLSCEQNLNHDAMYWYRQDPGQGLRLIYYSQIVNDFQKGDIAEGYSVSREKKESFPLTVTSAQKNPTAFYLCASSSPPRDTQWGSSYNEQFFGPGTRLTVL.

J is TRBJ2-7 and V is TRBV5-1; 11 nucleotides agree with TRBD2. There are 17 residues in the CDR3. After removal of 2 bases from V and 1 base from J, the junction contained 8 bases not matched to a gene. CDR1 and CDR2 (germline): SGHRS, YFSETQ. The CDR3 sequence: CASSLQSTSGGSYEQYF. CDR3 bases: TGCGCCAGCAGCTTACAGTCAACTAGCGGGGGTTCCTACGAGCAGTACTTC.